What follows are 6 T cell receptor beta chains derived from one specimen sequenced in a study of response to subunit inactivated influenza vaccine. TCRdb analysed the RT-PCR reads with MiXCR anew, one entry per CDR3 protein. The data show more than 550,000 distinct CDR3 sequences, with about 10% seen just once and approximately 10% held by the top ten. These same data were also listed under a study on T cells expressing NK-cell markers. This second study says: Scientists made TCR beta cDNA using 5'RACE template switching with UMIs.

The material was PBMCs from blood, obtained on the day of vaccination. All receptors come from a man aged 45-65 years who received an inactivated influenza vaccine.

The chain uses TRBV12-3 or TRBV12-4 and TRBJ2-3; D is ambiguous. Trimming stripped 2 bases from V and 3 bases from J, with 9 bases between. The length of the CDR3 is 14 residues. Here the CDR3 DNA reads TGTGCCAGCAGTTTATTGTGGGTTACAGATACGCAGTATTTT. Its protein product is CASSLLWVTDTQYF.

The CDR3 is CASSSDRVASNEQFF. CDR3 nucleotide sequence: TGTGCCAGCAGCTCTGACAGGGTAGCGTCCAATGAGCAGTTCTTC. The V call is TRBV7-2, the J call TRBJ2-1; 7 bases are shared with TRBD1. Germline CDR1 is SGHTA and CDR2 is FQGNSA. The CDR3 is made up of 15 amino acids. Losses at the gene ends were 4 bases for V and 6 bases for J; bases not matched to a gene: 9.

This sequence joins TRBV7-2 and TRBJ2-3; TRBD2 might be the D (6 bases). V lost 5 bases to trimming and J lost 6 bases, with 21 bases between them. Germline V gene data show CDR1 as SGHTA and CDR2 as FQGNSA. This CDR3 has 16 amino acids. The CDR3 here is CASSPLGGTGSDTQYF. As DNA, the CDR3 is TGTGCCAGCAGCCCCCTAGGCGGGACTGGATCGGATACGCAGTATTTT.

This clonotype was recorded a few times. The V call is TRBV14, the J call TRBJ2-7; the match to TRBD1 covers 8 bases. The CDR3 sequence is 14 residues long. Germline CDR1 is SGHDN and CDR2 is FVKESK. V was clipped by 4 bases and J by 4 bases; unmatched bases: 6. The CDR3 loop reads CASSPQQGVYEQYF. The CDR3 DNA reads as TGTGCCAGCAGCCCACAACAGGGGGTATACGAGCAGTACTTC.

The V call is TRBV15, the J call TRBJ2-4; the D call may be TRBD1 or TRBD2 (6 bases each). Germline CDR1 reads LNHNV; CDR2 reads YYDKDF (reference sequence). This CDR3 has 14 residues. The V end lost 5 bases, the J end lost 8 bases, and 16 bases lay between the germline ends. CDR3 nucleotide sequence: TGTGCCACCAGCTTAACTCGGGGGCGGGACATTCAGTACTTC. Translating it yields CATSLTRGRDIQYF.

The CDR3 here is CASSESGGGGTGELFF. CDR3 coding DNA: TGTGCCAGCAGTGAATCCGGAGGGGGGGGCACCGGGGAGCTGTTTTTT. V is TRBV6-1 and J is TRBJ2-2; possibly TRBD2 for D (7 bases). V gave up 2 bases and J gave up 4 bases, with 14 bases separating them. CDR3 length: 16 amino acids. Looked up from germline, CDR1 is MNHNS and CDR2 is SASEGT.